This T cell receptor (beta chain) was recovered during a study of Graves' ophthalmopathy and Graves' hyperthyroidism. Ten or more counts support this clonotype. Antigen unknown. Whole-study results and caveats: The model reached roughly 70% sensitivity and about 72% specificity for predicting ophthalmopathy progression.

RNA served as the template for amplifying TCR beta CDR3 regions. Following a first-round RT-PCR that used HTBI primers, a second-round multiplex PCR was carried out. In TCRdb, the multiplex PCR reads were re-called with MiXCR into one record per CDR3 protein. The table shows a few hundred thousand distinct CDR3 sequences, with roughly a sixth occurring only once. The stable label applied to hyperthyroidism with no ophthalmopathy within 18 months of follow-up. It was on clinical symptoms, serum thyroxine, TRAb, thyroid ultrasound and orbital computed tomography that diagnosis relied. This CDR3 is built from 14 residues. The germline CDR1 and CDR2 sequences are DFQATT and SNEGSKA (reference sequence). The V and J ends lost 6 bases and 5 bases respectively, with 20 bases between them.

This rearrangement joins TRBV20-1 to TRBJ2-7, with D perhaps matching TRBD2 (6 bases). The sample comprised peripheral blood. This sequence was found in an adult woman with stable Graves' hyperthyroidism. The CDR3 DNA sequence: TGCAGTGCAACGCTTCTAGTCGGGAGCGACGAGCAGTACTTC. Its protein product is CSATLLVGSDEQYF.